This T cell receptor (beta chain) was recovered during a study of cytomegalovirus exposure and HLA in healthy donors. The primer mix had 60 Vbeta and 13 Jbeta primers. Repertoires were generated with immunoSEQ multiplex PCR, while TCRdb's copy carries only in-frame clones and drops some. Counted here are more than 150,000 clones, approximately 80% occurring once; the ten biggest clones make up roughly 1.4%. The CDR3 is made up of 16 amino acids. CDR1 is GTSNPN, CDR2 SVGIG, per germline (reference sequence). Trimming pared 7 bases from V and 0 bases from J, leaving 18 bases between. This sequence joins TRBV30 and TRBJ1-4; D gene unclear. The sequence came from a girl under 18 in good health and CMV-seropositive. Sample: PBMCs. CDR3 DNA sequence: TGTGCCTCCCCCCTGGCAGGAAGTGCAACTAATGAAAAACTGTTTTTT. Translating gives CASPLAGSATNEKLFF.